Presented here are 2 T cell receptor beta chains from one specimen sequenced in a study of T-cell memory formation after mild COVID-19. In TCRdb, the 5' RACE reads were re-called with MiXCR into one record per CDR3 protein. The sample includes roughly 450,000 distinct CDR3 sequences, approximately 18% of them seen just once. Sample: PBMCs or a T cell subset sorted from them (not recorded which). The receptor source for this set is an adult woman who had mild COVID-19 (a few samples of this study predate the infection). Cell type and time point are not known.

This clonotype was counted once. The rearrangement joins TRBV29-1 to TRBJ1-1, with no clear D. The CDR3 contains 14 residues. Trimming removed 7 bases from V and 0 bases from J, with 15 bases in between. Germline V gene lookup returns CDR1 SQVTM and CDR2 ANQGSEA. The CDR3 here is CSGYPGNLNTEAFF. The CDR3 DNA is TGCAGCGGATACCCTGGAAATCTGAACACTGAAGCTTTCTTT.

This clonotype was recorded a few times. This chain connects TRBV12-3 or TRBV12-4 to TRBJ2-7; 7 bases line up with TRBD2. The V segment lost 5 bases and the J segment 2 bases; nucleotides outside the gene matches: 9. This CDR3 comprises 15 residues. Here the CDR3 DNA reads TGTGCCAGCAGTCCATCGAGCGGGGTAGCCTACGAGCAGTACTTC. Its translation is CASSPSSGVAYEQYF.